This T cell receptor beta chain was observed in a study of CD8+CD57+ T cells in acquired aplastic anemia. The germline V gene has CDR1 SQVTM and CDR2 ANQGSEA. V lost 1 base and J lost 1, with 13 bases in between. This CDR3 contains 15 residues. Patients chosen for sequencing had shown CD8+CD57+ cell expansion by flow cytometry. Template material for TCR beta VDJ and CDR3 profiling consisted of genomic DNA. TCRdb re-derived calls from the reads in MiXCR, one entry per CDR3 protein. The sample records over 150,000 distinct CDR3 sequences, roughly 54% being singletons. The sequenced sample was sorted CD4+, CD8+, or CD8+CD57+ T cells (not recorded which) from PBMCs. The chain combines TRBV29-1 with TRBJ1-2; the D is unclear. This TCR was sampled from a human donor with aplastic anemia. The CDR3 sequence: CSVEGFERDNYGYTF. The CDR3 region has the DNA TGCAGCGTTGAAGGTTTCGAGAGGGATAACTATGGCTACACCTTC.